This record covers a single TCR beta chain. Its antigen is still unknown. The data are from a study of shared clonotypes between healthy human individuals. Study summary: Each donor had three CD4 naive, three CD4 memory, two CD8 naive and one CD8 memory plate. Study conclusions and caveats: Though the depth was large, rarefaction showed that sorted-subset sequencing was incomplete.

The CDR3 runs to 15 residues. The J segment lost 7 bases and the V segment lost 6 bases, leaving 8 bases of the junction unmatched. Germline assignment: CDR1 MNHEY and CDR2 SMNVEV (reference sequence). Naive CD8 populations comprised CD45RO-negative cells positively selected for CCR7, excluding terminally differentiated effector memory CD45RA+ cells. The table came from immunoSEQ multiplex PCR; TCRdb's copy has only in-frame clones and leaves some out. The sample includes some 2,100,000 clones, about 93% of them seen just once. The chain employs TRBV27 and TRBJ2-2; 10 bases are a match to TRBD2. This clonotype was obtained from a man aged 18 to 30 in good health. Some clones in this sample may be carry-over from other donors' samples. Sequencing was done on a sample of naive CD8+ T cells from PBMCs. CDR3 nucleotides: TGTGCCAGCAGGCTAGCGGGAGTCCTGAACGGGGAGCTGTTTTTT. Protein sequence: CASRLAGVLNGELFF.